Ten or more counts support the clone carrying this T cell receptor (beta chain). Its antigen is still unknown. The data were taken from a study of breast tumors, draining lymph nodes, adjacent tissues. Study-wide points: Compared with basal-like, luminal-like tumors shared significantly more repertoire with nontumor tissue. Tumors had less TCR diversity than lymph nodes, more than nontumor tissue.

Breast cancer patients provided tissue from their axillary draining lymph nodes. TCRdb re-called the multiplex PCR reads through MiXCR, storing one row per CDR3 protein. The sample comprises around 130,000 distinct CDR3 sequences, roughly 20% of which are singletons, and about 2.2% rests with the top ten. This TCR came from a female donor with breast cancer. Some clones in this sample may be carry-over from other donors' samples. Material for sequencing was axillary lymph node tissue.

CDR3 sequence reads: CASSLGLAWETQYF. The CDR3 DNA reads as TGTGCCAGCAGCTTGGGATTAGCTTGGGAGACCCAGTACTTC. The gene calls are TRBV5-6 and TRBJ2-5; no definite D call. CDR3 length: 14 amino acids. The V and J ends lost 0 bases and 5 bases respectively, with 11 bases between them. Germline V gives CDR1 SGHDT, CDR2 YYEEEE.